The TCR beta chain under discussion was sequenced for a study of breast tumors, draining lymph nodes, adjacent tissues. In TCRdb, the multiplex PCR reads were re-called with MiXCR into one record per CDR3 protein. The sample has tens of thousands of distinct CDR3 sequences; 23% are singletons. CDR3 length: 15 residues. Trimming removed 8 bases at V and 2 bases at J, with 13 bases between. At least ten counts were recorded for this clonotype. Its matching antigen is unknown. Study-wide findings and caveats: That most tumor T cells come from lymph nodes remained unproven.

Sequenced material: breast tumor tissue. The chain carries TRBV12-3 or TRBV12-4 and TRBJ1-6; D remains ambiguous. The sequence derives from a female donor with breast cancer. Some clones in this sample may be carry-over from other donors' samples. The CDR3 bases are TGTGCCAGCGGGGAGACCCGAACCTATAATTCACCCCTCCACTTT. Its translation is CASGETRTYNSPLHF.